This T cell receptor (beta chain) was retrieved from a study of blood T cells in healthy people across ages. This clonotype was seen at least ten times. There are 14 residues in the CDR3. In germline, CDR1 is LGHDT, CDR2 YNNKEL (reference sequence). Trimming cost V 1 base and J 10 bases; bases outside gene matches: 5. Sample-barcoded 5' priming and a J-beta primer mix drove a second PCR of roughly 7 to 11 cycles. TCRdb re-called the 5' RACE reads with MiXCR, one entry per CDR3 protein. The sample lists about 650,000 distinct CDR3 sequences, approximately 29% occurring once. Sequencing used blood. V is TRBV3-1 and J is TRBJ2-1, with TRBD2 identical over 9 bases. The source of this sequence is a woman older than 75 in good health. CDR3 residues: CASSQAPGTSEQFF. The DNA for the CDR3 is TGTGCCAGCAGCCAAGCCCCCGGGACTAGCGAGCAGTTCTTC.